Below, 10 T cell receptor beta chains from the same sample are listed, as sequenced in a study of response to subunit inactivated influenza vaccine (dated 2018 in TCRdb). Library generation was performed with RT-PCR. The sequencer listed for this sample is Illumina HiSeq 2500. TCRdb itself trimmed the public reads at Q25 with fastp, ran MiXCR and retained productive beta chains. Identical CDR3 proteins give one entry, which carries the most common genes and DNA. The sample profile shows 630,000 or so distinct CDR3 sequences; approximately 15% of them were found once. 9.5% to 13% of the sample goes to the ten largest clones. This specimen was PBMCs from blood, taken about 13 days after vaccination. The source of these receptors is a man over 45 who received an inactivated influenza vaccine. Donor details come from another sample of the same person, matched by shared clones.

This clonotype has ten or more counts. This rearrangement joins TRBV29-1 to TRBJ2-3; 14 bases fit TRBD2. Germline loops: CDR1 SQVTM, CDR2 ANQGSEA. The CDR3 sequence is 15 residues long. V lost 3 bases and J lost 4; bases outside the gene matches: 3. The CDR3 nucleotides are TGCAGCGTTGAGGGACTAGCGGGAGTAGCAGATACGCAGTATTTT. This translates into CSVEGLAGVADTQYF.

The sample holds a few counts of this clonotype. The genes are TRBV10-3 and TRBJ2-2; D call uncertain. Germline CDR1 reads ENHRY; CDR2 reads SYGVKD. This CDR3 has 11 residues. The V end was cut by 4 bases, the J end by 6 bases, with 3 bases between. As DNA, the CDR3 is TGTGCCATCAGTGGGGCCGGGGAGCTGTTTTTT. It codes for CAISGAGELFF.

The genes are TRBV20-1 and TRBJ2-1; 7 nucleotides align to TRBD2. This CDR3 comprises 16 residues. The V segment lost 5 bases and the J segment 0 bases; nucleotides outside the gene matches: 10. Germline V gives CDR1 DFQATT, CDR2 SNEGSKA (reference sequence). As DNA, the CDR3 is TGCAGTGCTCCTATGGCTAGCGGATACTCCTACAATGAGCAGTTCTTC. Amino acid sequence: CSAPMASGYSYNEQFF.

There are a few counts of this clonotype. The chain uses TRBV12-3 or TRBV12-4 and TRBJ2-5, with TRBD1 matching 7 bases. Unmatched junction bases numbered 6, after V lost 6 bases and J lost 2 bases. This CDR3 has 14 residues. Here the CDR3 reads CASRYRGNQETQYF. The CDR3 region has the DNA TGTGCCAGCAGATACAGGGGTAATCAAGAGACCCAGTACTTC.

The rearrangement joins TRBV6-6 to TRBJ1-1; perhaps TRBD1 as D (5 bases). V shed 5 bases and J shed 10 bases, with 14 bases lying between them. Germline V lookup: CDR1 MNHNY, CDR2 SVGAGI (reference sequence). The CDR3 runs 12 residues. The CDR3 nucleotides are TGTGCCAGCAGTGTGCAGGGAAAGTCAGCTTTCTTT. This encodes CASSVQGKSAFF.

V and J are TRBV11-2 and TRBJ2-7; 9 nucleotides line up with TRBD1. V shed 2 bases, J shed 3 bases, and the junction held 5 bases outside the gene matches. CDR1 and CDR2 (germline): SGHAT, FQNNGV. There are 15 residues in the CDR3. In DNA, the CDR3 is TGTGCCAGCAGCTTACTAGTGGGACAGGGCTACGAGCAGTACTTC. The encoded protein is CASSLLVGQGYEQYF.

This clonotype was observed a few times. This sequence joins TRBV3-1 and TRBJ2-1, with 9 bases aligning to TRBD2. The CDR3 contains 15 residues. The J segment lost 6 bases and the V segment lost 3 bases, leaving 6 bases of the junction unmatched. Per the germline V gene, CDR1 is LGHDT and CDR2 is YNNKEL (reference sequence). DNA of the CDR3: TGTGCCAGCAGCCACCGTTCGGGACTAGCCAATGAGCAGTTCTTC. This translates into CASSHRSGLANEQFF.

This clonotype was recorded many times. V usage is TRBV7-2 and J usage is TRBJ2-5; D may correspond to TRBD1 or TRBD2 (5 bases each). Germline values: CDR1 SGHTA, CDR2 FQGNSA. The CDR3 length is 16 residues. V was pared by 2 bases and J by 4 bases, with 17 bases between. The CDR3 nucleotides read TGTGCCAGCAGCTTATTCGGGGTTCGAGGGGTAGAGACCCAGTACTTC. Translated, it gives CASSLFGVRGVETQYF.

The chain is built from TRBV20-1 and TRBJ1-3; weak D call: TRBD1 (5 bases). The length of the CDR3 is 15 residues. Trimming removed 0 bases at V and 3 bases at J, with 12 bases between. Germline V gene data show CDR1 as DFQATT and CDR2 as SNEGSKA (reference sequence). The CDR3 DNA sequence: TGCAGTGCTAGAGATCAGAGGGGCGGTGGAAACACCATATATTTT. The encoded protein is CSARDQRGGGNTIYF.

This clonotype showed up many times. V gene TRBV5-1 combines with J gene TRBJ2-7; 8 nucleotides line up with TRBD1. The CDR3 spans 14 residues. J was trimmed by 5 bases and V by 0 bases; bases with no gene match: 4. The V gene's germline CDR1 is SGHRS and CDR2 YFSETQ. The CDR3 bases are TGCGCCAGCAGCTTGGAAGGGACAGGCCACGAGCAGTACTTC. It codes for CASSLEGTGHEQYF.